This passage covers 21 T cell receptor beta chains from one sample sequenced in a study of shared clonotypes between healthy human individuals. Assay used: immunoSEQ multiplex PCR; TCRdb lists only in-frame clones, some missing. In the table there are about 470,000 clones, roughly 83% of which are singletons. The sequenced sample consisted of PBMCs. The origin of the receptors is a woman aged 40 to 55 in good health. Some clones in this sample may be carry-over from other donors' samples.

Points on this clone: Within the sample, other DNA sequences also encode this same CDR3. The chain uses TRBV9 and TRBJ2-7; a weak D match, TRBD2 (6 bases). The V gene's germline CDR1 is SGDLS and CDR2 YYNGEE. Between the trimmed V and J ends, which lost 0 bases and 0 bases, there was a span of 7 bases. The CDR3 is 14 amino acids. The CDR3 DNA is TGTGCCAGCAGCGTAGACGGGAGCTCCTACGAGCAGTACTTC. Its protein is CASSVDGSSYEQYF.

CDR3 loop: CASSARTSGTSTDTQYF. CDR3 bases: TGTGCCAGCAGCGCTCGGACTAGCGGGACTAGCACAGATACGCAGTATTTT. This rearrangement joins TRBV9 to TRBJ2-3; 12 nucleotides line up with TRBD2. From germline, CDR1 is SGDLS and CDR2 YYNGEE. Trimming at V came to 3 bases and at J to 0 bases, leaving 5 bases not matched to a gene. The CDR3 covers 17 residues.

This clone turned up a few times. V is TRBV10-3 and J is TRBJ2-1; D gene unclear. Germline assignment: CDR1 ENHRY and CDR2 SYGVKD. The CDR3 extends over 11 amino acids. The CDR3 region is CANGRRNEQFF. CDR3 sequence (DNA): TGTGCAAATGGCCGGCGGAATGAGCAGTTCTTC.

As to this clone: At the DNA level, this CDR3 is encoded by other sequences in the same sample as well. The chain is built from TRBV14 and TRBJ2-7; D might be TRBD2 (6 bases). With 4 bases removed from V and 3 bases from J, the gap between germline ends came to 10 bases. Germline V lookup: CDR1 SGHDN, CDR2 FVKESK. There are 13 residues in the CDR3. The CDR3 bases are TGTGCCAGCAGCCCCTCGGGGGTCTACGAGCAGTACTTC. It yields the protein CASSPSGVYEQYF.

The CDR3 nucleotides are TGTGCCACCTGGGACGGACCTCGATCCGGAGCCCAGCATTTT. It codes for CATWDGPRSGAQHF. The chain uses TRBV28 and TRBJ1-5, with a possible D match to TRBD1 (5 bases). Trimming stripped 10 bases from V and 11 bases from J, with 24 bases between. Germline V CDR1 and CDR2: MDHEN, SYDVKM. CDR3 length: 14 amino acids. The full variable domain, rest sourced from reference TRBV28 and TRBJ1-5, is DVKVTQSSRYLVKRTGEKVFLECVQDMDHENMFWYRQDPGLGLRLIYFSYDVKMKEKGDIPEGYSVSREKKERFSLILESASTNQTSMYLCATWDGPRSGAQHFGDGTRLSIL.

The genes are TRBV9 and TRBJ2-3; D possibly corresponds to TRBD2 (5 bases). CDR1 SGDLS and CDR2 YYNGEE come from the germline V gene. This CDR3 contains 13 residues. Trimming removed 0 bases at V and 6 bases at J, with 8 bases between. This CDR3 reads CASSVAGSDTQYF. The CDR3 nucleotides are TGTGCCAGCAGCGTAGCGGGATCTGATACGCAGTATTTT.

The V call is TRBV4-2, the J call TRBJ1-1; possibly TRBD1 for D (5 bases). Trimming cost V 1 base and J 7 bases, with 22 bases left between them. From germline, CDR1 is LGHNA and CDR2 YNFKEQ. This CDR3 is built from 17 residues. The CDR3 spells CASSQARGWDPTGEAFF. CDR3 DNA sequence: TGTGCCAGCAGCCAAGCGAGGGGATGGGACCCAACCGGTGAAGCTTTCTTT.

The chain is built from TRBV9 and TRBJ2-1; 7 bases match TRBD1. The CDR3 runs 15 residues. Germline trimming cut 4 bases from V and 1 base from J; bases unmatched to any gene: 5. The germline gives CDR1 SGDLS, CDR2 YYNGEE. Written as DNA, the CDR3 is TGTGCCAGCAGCCCGGGGACAGTATCCTACAATGAGCAGTTCTTC. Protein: CASSPGTVSYNEQFF.

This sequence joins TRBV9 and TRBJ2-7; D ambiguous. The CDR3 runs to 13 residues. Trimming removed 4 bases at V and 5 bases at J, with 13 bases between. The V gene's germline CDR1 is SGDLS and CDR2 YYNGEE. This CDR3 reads CASSPTPRDEQYF. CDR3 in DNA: TGTGCCAGCAGCCCCACCCCCCGGGACGAGCAGTACTTC.

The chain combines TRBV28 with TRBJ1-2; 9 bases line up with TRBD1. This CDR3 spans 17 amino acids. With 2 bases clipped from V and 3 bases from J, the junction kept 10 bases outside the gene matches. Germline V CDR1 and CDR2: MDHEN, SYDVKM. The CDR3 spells CASSLLTGGFTDYGYTF. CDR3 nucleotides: TGTGCCAGCAGTTTACTGACAGGGGGATTTACGGACTATGGCTACACCTTC.

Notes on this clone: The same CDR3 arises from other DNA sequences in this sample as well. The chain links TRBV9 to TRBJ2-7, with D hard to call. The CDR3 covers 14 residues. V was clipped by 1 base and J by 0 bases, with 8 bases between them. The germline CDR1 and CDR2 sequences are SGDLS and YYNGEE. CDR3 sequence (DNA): TGTGCCAGCAGCGTAACGCCCAGCTCCTACGAGCAGTACTTC. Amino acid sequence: CASSVTPSSYEQYF.

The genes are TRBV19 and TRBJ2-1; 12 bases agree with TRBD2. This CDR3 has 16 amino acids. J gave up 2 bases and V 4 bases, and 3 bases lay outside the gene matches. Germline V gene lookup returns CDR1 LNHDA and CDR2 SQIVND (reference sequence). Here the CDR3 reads CASSKPSGRAYNEQFF. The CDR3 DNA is TGTGCCAGTAGTAAGCCTAGCGGGAGGGCCTACAATGAGCAGTTCTTC.

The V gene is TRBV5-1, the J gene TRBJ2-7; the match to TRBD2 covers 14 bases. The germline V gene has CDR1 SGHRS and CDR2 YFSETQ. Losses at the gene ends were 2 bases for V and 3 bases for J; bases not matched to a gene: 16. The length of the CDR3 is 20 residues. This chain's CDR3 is CASSLLPGLAGVSRNYEQYF. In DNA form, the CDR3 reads TGCGCCAGCAGCTTACTACCGGGACTAGCGGGAGTCTCCCGAAACTACGAGCAGTACTTC.

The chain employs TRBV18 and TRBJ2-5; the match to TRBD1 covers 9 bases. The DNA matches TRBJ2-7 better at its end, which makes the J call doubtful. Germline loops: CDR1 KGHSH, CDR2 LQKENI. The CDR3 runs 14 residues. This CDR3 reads CASSPRQGAYEQYF. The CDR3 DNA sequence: TGTGCCAGCTCACCACGACAGGGGGCCTACGAGCAGTACTTC.

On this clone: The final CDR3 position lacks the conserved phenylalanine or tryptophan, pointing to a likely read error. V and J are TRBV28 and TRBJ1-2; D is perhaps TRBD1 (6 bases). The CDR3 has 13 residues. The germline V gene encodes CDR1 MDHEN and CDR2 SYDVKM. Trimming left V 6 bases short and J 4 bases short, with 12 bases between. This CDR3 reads CASSPLGGYGYTL. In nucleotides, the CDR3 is TGTGCCAGCAGCCCCTTAGGGGGCTATGGCTACACCCTC.

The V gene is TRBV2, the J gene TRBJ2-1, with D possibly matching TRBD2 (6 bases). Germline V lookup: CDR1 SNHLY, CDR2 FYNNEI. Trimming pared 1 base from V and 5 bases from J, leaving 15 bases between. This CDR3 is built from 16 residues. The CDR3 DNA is TGTGCCAGCAGTGAAGTCACTAGCCTTGTGGACAATGAGCAGTTCTTC. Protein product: CASSEVTSLVDNEQFF. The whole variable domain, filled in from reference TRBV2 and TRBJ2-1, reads EPEVTQTPSHQVTQMGQEVILRCVPISNHLYFYWYRQILGQKVEFLVSFYNNEISEKSEIFDDQFSVERPDGSNFTLKIRSTKLEDSAMYFCASSEVTSLVDNEQFFGPGTRLTVL.

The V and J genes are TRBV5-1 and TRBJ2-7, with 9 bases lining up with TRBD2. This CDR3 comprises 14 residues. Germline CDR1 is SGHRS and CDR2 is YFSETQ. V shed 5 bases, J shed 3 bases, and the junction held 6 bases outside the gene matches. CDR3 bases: TGCGCCAGCAGTGTGACTAGCGGATACTACGAGCAGTACTTC. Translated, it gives CASSVTSGYYEQYF.

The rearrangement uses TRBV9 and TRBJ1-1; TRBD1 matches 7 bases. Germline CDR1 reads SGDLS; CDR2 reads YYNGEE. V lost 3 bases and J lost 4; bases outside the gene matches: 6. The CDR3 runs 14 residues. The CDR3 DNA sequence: TGTGCCAGCAGCGCAAACAGGGGCCGCACTGAAGCTTTCTTT. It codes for CASSANRGRTEAFF.

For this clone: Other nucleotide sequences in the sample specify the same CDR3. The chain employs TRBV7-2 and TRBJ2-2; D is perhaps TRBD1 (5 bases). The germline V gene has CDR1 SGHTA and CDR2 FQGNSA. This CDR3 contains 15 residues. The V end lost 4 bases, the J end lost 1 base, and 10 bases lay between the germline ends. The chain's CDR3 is CASSWRGQNTGELFF. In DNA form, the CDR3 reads TGTGCCAGCAGCTGGAGAGGACAGAACACCGGGGAGCTGTTTTTT. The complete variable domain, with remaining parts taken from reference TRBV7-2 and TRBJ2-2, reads GAGVSQSPSNKVTEKGKDVELRCDPISGHTALYWYRQSLGQGLEFLIYFQGNSAPDKSGLPSDRFSAERTGGSVSTLTIQRTQQEDSAVYLCASSWRGQNTGELFFGEGSRLTVL.

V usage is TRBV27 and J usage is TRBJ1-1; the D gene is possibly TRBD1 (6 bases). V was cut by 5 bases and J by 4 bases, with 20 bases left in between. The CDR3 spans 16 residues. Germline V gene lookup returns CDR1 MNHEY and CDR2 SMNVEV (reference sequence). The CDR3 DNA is TGTGCCAGCAGTCCTTGGGGGGGCAGGGGAGGCACTGAAGCTTTCTTT. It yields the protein CASSPWGGRGGTEAFF.

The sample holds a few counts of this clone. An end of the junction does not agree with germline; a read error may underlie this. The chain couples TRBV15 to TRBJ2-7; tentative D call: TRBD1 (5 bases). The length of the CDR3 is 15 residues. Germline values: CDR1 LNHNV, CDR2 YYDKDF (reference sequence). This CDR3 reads CATSRDPGPGNEQHF. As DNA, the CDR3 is TGTGCCACCAGCAGAGATCCTGGGCCAGGGAACGAGCAGCACTTC.